The TCR beta chain described here comes from a study of follicular helper T cells after annual influenza vaccination. This table comes from immunoSEQ multiplex PCR, and its TCRdb copy is limited to in-frame clones, with some not included. Of roughly 4,200 clones in the sample, roughly 82% were seen once. Described time point: 2015-2016 season, 7 days after influenza vaccination. No donor had influenza vaccine in the prior 6 months; all lived in the community. Cells are cTfh (non-naive CD4+CXCR5+PD-1+), split by ICOS and CD38 into double-positive or double-negative. Trimming cost V 1 base and J 0 bases, with 12 bases left between them. Germline V CDR1 and CDR2: KGHSH, LQKENI. CDR3 length: 16 residues.

The sequenced sample was CXCR5+ CD38- circulating T follicular helper cells from blood, obtained 7 days after influenza vaccination. Subset defined: circulating Tfh, non-naive CD4+CXCR5+PD-1+ (ICOS+CD38+ or ICOS-CD38-). J is TRBJ1-1 and V is TRBV18, with D tentatively TRBD1 (5 bases). This clonotype originated in an adult who received the influenza vaccine. CDR3 region: CASSPRQMNMNTEAFF. The CDR3 DNA reads TGTGCCAGCTCACCACGACAGATGAACATGAACACTGAAGCTTTCTTT.